A selection of T cell receptor beta chains follows, all from one sample in a study of post-analysis software for immune sequencing data. MiXCR was run by TCRdb on the PCR reads, yielding one entry per CDR3 protein. The sample lists roughly 600,000 distinct CDR3 sequences, about 40% occurring once. The sequencing input was blood. The receptors here all came from a girl aged 5-17 years with multiple sclerosis. Both conserved end residues are trimmed from each CDR3. The D gene is left open where the match is weak.

d_call v_call cdr3_aa
TRBD2 TRBV5-1 ASSAWGAGLAGGLTYNEQF
. TRBV12-3/TRBV12-4 ASSLAASLTDTQY
TRBD1 TRBV20-1 SASSGTAYEQY
. TRBV12-3/TRBV12-4 ASSHTTGKRAHEQY
. TRBV10-3 ATEGGDTEAF
. TRBV20-1 SASGTRAGLNEQY
TRBD2 TRBV4-2 ASSRGTSGASSYEQY
. TRBV29-1 SVEDAYEQY
TRBD2 TRBV5-1 ASSLGLAGYSYEQY
TRBD2 TRBV6-2/TRBV6-3 ASRLAGGGETQY
. TRBV7-2 ASSLIGMDEKLF
. TRBV4-1 ASSPLPGSYGYT
. TRBV4-1 ASAGPEAF
TRBD1 TRBV3-1 ASSQGGTGGYEQY
. TRBV6-5 ASSPSVDSYEQY
. TRBV5-1 ASSLVEERADTQY
. TRBV7-2 ASSLGFTGELF
TRBD2 TRBV29-1 SVGGGLAGGPETQY
TRBD1 TRBV30 AWSFVGQGYGYT
. TRBV5-1 ASSPLTGELNEQF
. TRBV21-1 ASKVPWGAETQY
TRBD1 TRBV29-1 SARDRANTGELF
. TRBV12-3/TRBV12-4 ASTWRGLGSGINEQF
. TRBV12-3/TRBV12-4 ASSSTYGTQY
TRBD2 TRBV20-1 SAGIAGGIYNEQF
TRBD2 TRBV6-6 ASQASGIYEQY
TRBD2 TRBV12-3/TRBV12-4 ASTRGSGNNEQF
. TRBV28 ASRAPVDYGYT
. TRBV11-3 ASSTTGFNTEAF
. TRBV3-1 ASSQDRIGQF
TRBD1 TRBV10-3 AISRQGAGSYNEQF
TRBD1 TRBV4-1 ASSARTGVFTEAF
. TRBV4-1 ASSQAGPQF
. TRBV12-3/TRBV12-4 ASKPGAASTDTQY
TRBD1 TRBV12-3/TRBV12-4 ASSLRTGASDGYT
. TRBV19 ASNTGIEGGYT
. TRBV10-3 AISVGTYEQY
. TRBV29-1 SVYRNGGYT
. TRBV12-3/TRBV12-4 ASSLEFSAQH
. TRBV7-2 ASSLSAARTDTQY
. TRBV5-6 ASPGTFSGANVLT
TRBD1 TRBV5-1 ASKTGERRDGYT
. TRBV5-1 ASSLESLEEGYT
TRBD1 TRBV3-1 ASSHFSNRGHPSYEQY
TRBD1 TRBV7-9 ASSPPGQGEETQY
. TRBV12-3/TRBV12-4 ASSPTGTSFREQF
TRBD2 TRBV12-3/TRBV12-4 ASSLVAGHNEQF
. TRBV20-1 SVLGIYNEQF
. TRBV7-2 ASSLSRGGSTDTQY
. TRBV5-1 ASSLRQGGETQY
TRBD1 TRBV12-3/TRBV12-4 ASSRGQGGHNEQF
TRBD1 TRBV29-1 SVKAGTGGNEQF
TRBD1 TRBV29-1 SVGAGGYEKLF
TRBD2 TRBV6-5 ASSYGVAGGSTWNEQF
TRBD1 TRBV12-3/TRBV12-4 ASRYRGPTYEQY
. TRBV7-9 ASSFRRGDSAQY
TRBD1 TRBV20-1 SAHGTGRLNEQF
TRBD1 TRBV4-1 ASSQAGTGGWNEQF
TRBD2 TRBV29-1 SETSGSTDTQY
. TRBV5-1 ASSSLASSYNEQF